This is a list of T cell receptor beta chains from one sample in a study of CD8+CD57+ T cells in acquired aplastic anemia. A single record per CDR3 protein comes from TCRdb applying MiXCR to the reads. The sample yields 100,000 to 130,000 distinct CDR3 sequences, 50% to 65% seen once. The sequenced sample was sorted CD4+, CD8+, or CD8+CD57+ T cells (not recorded which) from PBMCs. These receptors all come from a human donor in good health, serving as a control. The CDR3 runs from the conserved cysteine through the conserved F or W. The order of the fields is V gene, D gene, J gene, clone size, CDR3 protein, CDR3 DNA. The D gene is left open where the match is weak. A row's size may be missing; if present it is once, few, many or a size class.

TRBV4-1	.	TRBJ2-7	.	CASSPGTYGEQYF	TGCGCCAGCAGCCCAGGGACCTACGGTGAGCAGTACTTC
TRBV10-3	.	TRBJ2-3	.	CAIRPYRTSTDTQYF	TGTGCCATCAGACCGTACCGTACTAGCACAGATACGCAGTATTTT
TRBV6-2/TRBV6-3	.	TRBJ2-7	.	CASRSTGTYEQYF	TGTGCCAGCAGGTCCACAGGTACCTACGAGCAGTACTTC
TRBV19	TRBD2	TRBJ2-1	.	CASIALAGPYNEQFF	TGTGCCAGTATTGCACTAGCGGGCCCCTACAATGAGCAGTTCTTC
TRBV20-1	TRBD1	TRBJ1-3	.	CSARGRTGYTIYF	TGCAGTGCTAGGGGCAGGACAGGATACACCATATATTTT
TRBV25-1	.	TRBJ2-7	medium-sized	CASSDGHYEQYF	TGTGCCAGCAGTGATGGGCACTACGAGCAGTACTTC
TRBV4-3	.	TRBJ2-7	.	CASSQDLWEQGYEQYF	TGCGCCAGCAGCCAAGATTTATGGGAACAGGGCTACGAGCAGTACTTC
TRBV19	.	TRBJ1-3	.	CARAIGRGNTIYF	TGTGCCAGGGCTATAGGTCGAGGAAACACCATATATTTT
TRBV10-2	TRBD1	TRBJ1-6	.	CASRAGTGGSPLHF	TGCGCCAGCAGAGCCGGGACAGGGGGTTCACCCCTCCACTTT
TRBV6-5	.	TRBJ2-7	many	CASSLLEGWYYEQYF	TGTGCCAGCAGCCTACTCGAAGGGTGGTACTACGAGCAGTACTTC
TRBV20-1	.	TRBJ2-5	many	CSAPGEETQYF	TGCAGTGCCCCTGGTGAAGAGACCCAGTACTTC
TRBV2	TRBD1	TRBJ2-7	.	CASSVGTGHYEQYF	TGTGCCAGCAGCGTCGGGACAGGACACTACGAGCAGTACTTC
TRBV4-2	.	TRBJ1-5	many	CASSQGDQPQHF	TGTGCCAGCAGCCAAGGGGATCAGCCCCAGCATTTT
TRBV4-2	.	TRBJ1-1	few	CASSQGPSGNTEAFF	TGTGCCAGCAGCCAAGGGCCCTCGGGTAACACTGAAGCTTTCTTT
TRBV19	.	TRBJ1-5	.	CASTPRADNQPQHF	TGTGCCAGTACCCCACGGGCCGACAATCAGCCCCAGCATTTT
TRBV12-3/TRBV12-4	.	TRBJ1-1	many	CASSLHLTGNTEAFF	TGTGCCAGCAGTTTACACCTGACAGGGAACACTGAAGCTTTCTTT
TRBV9	TRBD1	TRBJ2-5	.	CASSGGQGRTQYF	TGTGCCAGCAGCGGGGGACAGGGTCGTACCCAGTACTTC
TRBV11-2	.	TRBJ1-1	.	CASSSQVGRTEAFF	TGTGCCAGCAGCTCTCAGGTGGGAAGGACTGAAGCTTTCTTT
TRBV25-1	TRBD2	TRBJ2-3	.	CASSDTREITDTQYF	TGTGCCAGCAGTGACACGCGGGAGATCACAGATACGCAGTATTTT
TRBV29-1	.	TRBJ2-7	.	CSVEDRRGSYEQYF	TGCAGCGTTGAAGATCGGAGGGGCTCCTACGAGCAGTACTTC
TRBV29-1	.	TRBJ2-5	many	CSVYQENQETQYF	TGCAGCGTGTACCAGGAGAACCAAGAGACCCAGTACTTC
TRBV9	TRBD2	TRBJ2-3	once	CASSGTSGGDPTDTQYF	TGTGCCAGCAGCGGGACTAGCGGGGGGGACCCCACAGATACGCAGTATTTT
TRBV10-3	.	TRBJ1-1	.	CAIQWDWNTEAFF	TGTGCCATCCAGTGGGACTGGAACACTGAAGCTTTCTTT
TRBV9	TRBD1	TRBJ2-7	.	CASSQGTGVVEQYF	TGTGCCAGCAGCCAGGGGACAGGGGTGGTCGAGCAGTACTTC
TRBV2	TRBD1	TRBJ1-1	.	CASSDPTGGTEAFF	TGTGCCAGCAGTGACCCCACAGGGGGCACTGAAGCTTTCTTT
TRBV29-1	TRBD1	TRBJ1-2	.	CSVVGQGADYGYTF	TGCAGCGTTGTGGGACAGGGGGCGGACTATGGCTACACCTTC
TRBV10-2	.	TRBJ2-1	many	CASSQPTVYNEQFF	TGCGCCAGCAGTCAACCGACAGTATACAATGAGCAGTTCTTC
TRBV12-3/TRBV12-4	TRBD2	TRBJ2-1	.	CASTLGLAGNEQFF	TGTGCCAGCACCCTTGGACTAGCGGGGAATGAGCAGTTCTTC
TRBV12-3/TRBV12-4	.	TRBJ2-5	.	CASLLGQETQYF	TGTGCCAGCCTCCTGGGGCAAGAGACCCAGTACTTC
TRBV29-1	.	TRBJ1-1	.	CSVPGAYRTGAFF	TGCAGCGTTCCTGGGGCCTACCGGACTGGAGCTTTCTTT
TRBV7-9	TRBD2	TRBJ2-7	.	CASSSGLAGYEQYF	TGTGCCAGCAGCTCTGGACTAGCGGGCTACGAGCAGTACTTC
TRBV24-1	.	TRBJ1-2	.	CASRPLGFNYGYTF	TGTGCCAGCCGTCCCCTCGGATTTAACTATGGCTACACCTTC
TRBV2	.	TRBJ1-2	.	CASSPSGTYGYTF	TGTGCCAGCAGCCCGTCCGGGACCTATGGCTACACCTTC
TRBV6-1	TRBD1	TRBJ2-1	many	CASNPTGPSNEQFF	TGTGCCAGCAATCCGACAGGGCCAAGCAATGAGCAGTTCTTC
TRBV15	.	TRBJ1-2	.	CATSRDGDIPYGYTF	TGTGCCACCAGCAGAGATGGGGACATACCATATGGCTACACCTTC